This T cell receptor (beta chain) originates from a study of molecular identifiers for immune sequencing clone quantification. TCRdb reprocessed the PCR reads with MiXCR, giving one entry per CDR3 protein. This table has about 640,000 distinct CDR3 sequences, nearly 20% appearing once. Study conclusions and caveats: Spiked-in Jurkat TCR RNA corresponding to one cell was reported as detectable against approximately 1 million naive cells.

Ten or more counts support this clonotype. Its antigen is as yet unknown. Germline CDR1 is ENHRY and CDR2 is SYGVKD. V was clipped by 0 bases and J by 2 bases, with 14 bases between them. The CDR3 runs to 16 residues. V is TRBV10-3 and J is TRBJ2-7; D is perhaps TRBD1 or TRBD2 (6 bases each). The clonotype originates from a human donor in good health. Some libraries in this study had Jurkat cell RNA spiked in. Sequencing used naive CD8+ T cells from blood, with Jurkat cell RNA spiked in. Subset here: FACS-sorted CD8+CD4-CCR7+CD45RA+ naive T cells. The DNA for the CDR3 is TGTGCCATCAGTGAGTCGGGAGGACAGACTGCCTACGAGCAGTACTTC. Protein sequence: CAISESGGQTAYEQYF.